Listed here are 2 T cell receptor beta chains from one sample, sequenced in a study of blood T cell repertoires in COVID-19. Only in-frame clones appear in the TCRdb table, and some are missing; sequencing was by immunoSEQ multiplex PCR. The top ten clones hold around 6.9% of a sample with about 94,000 clones, 84% of them seen once. The sequencing sample was made of peripheral blood. The receptors were gathered from a man in his 60s with acute or convalescent COVID-19.

The rearrangement links TRBV12-5 to TRBJ1-6; maybe TRBD1 (6 bases). Germline V gives CDR1 LGHNT, CDR2 FRNRAP. This CDR3 spans 15 amino acids. Trimming removed 5 bases from V and 0 bases from J, with 8 bases in between. CDR3 in DNA: TGTGCTAGTGGTCCAGGGGTCTCCTATAATTCACCCCTCCACTTT. Residues: CASGPGVSYNSPLHF.

This clone came up a few times. The gene calls are TRBV5-6 and TRBJ1-6, with D possibly being TRBD1 (6 bases). Looked up from germline, CDR1 is SGHDT and CDR2 is YYEEEE. The CDR3 is 12 residues long. V shed 3 bases and J shed 8 bases, with 6 bases lying between them. As DNA, the CDR3 is TGTGCCAGCAGCTGGACAGATTCACCCCTCCACTTT. Its translation: CASSWTDSPLHF.